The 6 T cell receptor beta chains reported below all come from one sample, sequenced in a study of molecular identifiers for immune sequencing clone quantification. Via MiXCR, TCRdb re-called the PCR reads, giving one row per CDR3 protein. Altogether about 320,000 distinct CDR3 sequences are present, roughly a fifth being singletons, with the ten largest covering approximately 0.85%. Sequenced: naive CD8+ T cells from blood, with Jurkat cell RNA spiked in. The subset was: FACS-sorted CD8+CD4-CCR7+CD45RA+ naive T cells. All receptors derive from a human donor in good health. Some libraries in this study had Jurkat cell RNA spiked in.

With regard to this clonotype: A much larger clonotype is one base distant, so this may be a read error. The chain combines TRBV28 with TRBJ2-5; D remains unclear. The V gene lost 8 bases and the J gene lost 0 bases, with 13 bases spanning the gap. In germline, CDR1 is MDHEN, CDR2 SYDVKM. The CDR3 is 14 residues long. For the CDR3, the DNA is TGTGCCAGCGGCCATTACGAGGACCAAGAGACCCAGTACTTC. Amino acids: CASGHYEDQETQYF. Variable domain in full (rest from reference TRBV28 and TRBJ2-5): DVKVTQSSRYLVKRTGEKVFLECVQDMDHENMFWYRQDPGLGLRLIYFSYDVKMKEKGDIPEGYSVSREKKERFSLILESASTNQTSMYLCASGHYEDQETQYFGPGTRLLVL.

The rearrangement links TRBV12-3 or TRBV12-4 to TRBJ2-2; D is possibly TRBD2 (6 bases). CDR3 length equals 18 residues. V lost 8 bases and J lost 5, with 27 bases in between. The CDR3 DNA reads TGTGCCAGCCTCTTCGGAGTCGGCGGGACCGGTGAGACCGGGGAGCTGTTTTTT. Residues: CASLFGVGGTGETGELFF.

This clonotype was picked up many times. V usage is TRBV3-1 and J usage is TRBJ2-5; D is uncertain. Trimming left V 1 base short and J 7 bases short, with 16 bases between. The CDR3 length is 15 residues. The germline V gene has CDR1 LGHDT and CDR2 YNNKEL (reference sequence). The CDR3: CASSQGGLPPGTQYF. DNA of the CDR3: TGTGCCAGCAGCCAAGGGGGTCTACCCCCGGGGACCCAGTACTTC.

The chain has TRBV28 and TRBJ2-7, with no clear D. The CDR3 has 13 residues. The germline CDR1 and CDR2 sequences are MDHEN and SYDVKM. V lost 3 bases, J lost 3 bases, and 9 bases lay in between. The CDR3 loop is CASSFSLNYEQYF. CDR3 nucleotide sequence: TGTGCCAGCAGTTTTAGTCTCAACTACGAGCAGTACTTC. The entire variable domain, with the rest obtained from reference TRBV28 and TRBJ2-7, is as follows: DVKVTQSSRYLVKRTGEKVFLECVQDMDHENMFWYRQDPGLGLRLIYFSYDVKMKEKGDIPEGYSVSREKKERFSLILESASTNQTSMYLCASSFSLNYEQYFGPGTRLTVT.

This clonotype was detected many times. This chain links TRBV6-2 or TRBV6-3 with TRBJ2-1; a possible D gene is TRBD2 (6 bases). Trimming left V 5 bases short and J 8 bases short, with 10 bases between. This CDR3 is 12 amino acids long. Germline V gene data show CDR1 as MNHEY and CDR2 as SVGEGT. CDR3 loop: CASSPGTYEQFF. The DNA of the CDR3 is TGTGCCAGCAGTCCCGGGACTTATGAGCAGTTCTTC.

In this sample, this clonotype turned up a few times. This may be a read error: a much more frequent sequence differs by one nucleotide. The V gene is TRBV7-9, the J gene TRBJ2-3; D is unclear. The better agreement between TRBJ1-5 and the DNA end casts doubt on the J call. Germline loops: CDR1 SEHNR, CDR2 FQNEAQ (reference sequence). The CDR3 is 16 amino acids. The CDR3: CASSFPGAVRPDTQHF. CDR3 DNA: TGTGCCAGCAGCTTCCCGGGAGCTGTTAGACCAGATACGCAGCATTTT.